This is a list of T cell receptor beta chains from one sample in a study of OX40 agonist ivuxolimab in advanced cancers. TCRdb keeps only in-frame clones here, not all; method: immunoSEQ multiplex PCR. The sample contains fewer than 100,000 clones, approximately 88% of which appear only once. The specimen comprised CD4+ or CD8+ T cells sorted from blood, sampled in a trial of the OX40 agonist ivuxolimab. These receptors all stem from an adult with an advanced solid tumor such as melanoma, head and neck, liver or kidney cancer. CDR3s include the opening cysteine and the closing phenylalanine or tryptophan. The D gene is left open where the match is weak. Clone size is given for some rows only: seen once, a few or many times, or a class if the clone is expanded.

D gene	clone size	V gene	J gene	CDR3 DNA	CDR3 protein
NA	NA	TRBV2	TRBJ2-5	TGTGCCATGGGTCCGGGACACCAAGAGACCCAGTACTTC	CAMGPGHQETQYF
NA	NA	TRBV6-6	TRBJ1-1	TGTGCCAGCACCCTGACGGCGTACACTGAAGCTTTCTTT	CASTLTAYTEAFF
TRBD2	NA	TRBV4-1	TRBJ2-3	TGCGCCAGCAGCCAAGATACCACTAGCGGGAGGGCGTCAGATACGCAGTATTTT	CASSQDTTSGRASDTQYF
NA	NA	TRBV7-2	TRBJ1-2	TGTGCCAGCAGCTTAGACGGGGGGCGGAAAAATGGCTACACCTTC	CASSLDGGRKNGYTF
NA	few	TRBV2	TRBJ1-4	TGTGCCAGCAGTCCGATTGAAAAACTGTTTTTT	CASSPIEKLFF
NA	once	TRBV10-1	TRBJ2-1	TGCGCCAGCAGTGTGGACTTTAACAATGAGCAGTTCTTC	CASSVDFNNEQFF
NA	NA	TRBV27	TRBJ1-1	TGTGCCAGCGGTGAGGTAGGGTACACTGAAGCTTTCTTT	CASGEVGYTEAFF
NA	once	TRBV7-3	TRBJ1-6	TGTGCCACCGCGGCAGGGATGGATTCACCCCTCCACTTT	CATAAGMDSPLHF
TRBD1	NA	TRBV28	TRBJ1-5	TGTGCCAGCAGAACGGACAGGGGGGTCTATCAGCCCCAGCATTTT	CASRTDRGVYQPQHF
NA	NA	TRBV6-1	TRBJ2-7	TGTGCCAGCGACGGGATTGGCGAGCAGTACTTC	CASDGIGEQYF
TRBD2	NA	TRBV10-1	TRBJ2-2	TGCGCCAGCAGTAACGGACTAGCGGGATCGAACACCGGGGAGCTGTTTTTT	CASSNGLAGSNTGELFF
NA	NA	TRBV5-1	TRBJ2-7	TGCGCCAGCAGCTATGAAGGGAGCCATAATGGTTACGAGCAGTACTTC	CASSYEGSHNGYEQYF
NA	once	TRBV4-1	TRBJ1-5	TGCGCCAGCAGCCAACAGGGGTATCAGGGCAATCAGCCCCAGCATTTT	CASSQQGYQGNQPQHF
NA	NA	TRBV29-1	TRBJ1-2	TGCAGCGTTGAGTGGGGTGACTACGGCTACACCTTC	CSVEWGDYGYTF
TRBD1	NA	TRBV7-3	TRBJ2-2	TGTGCCAGCAGCTTAGGACAGGGAAGAGACCGGGAGCTGTTTTTT	CASSLGQGRDRELFF
NA	NA	TRBV9	TRBJ2-1	TGTGCCAGCAGCGTAGGCTCGGCGGGACCCTCCTACAATGAGCAGTTCTTC	CASSVGSAGPSYNEQFF
NA	NA	TRBV19	TRBJ2-7	TGTGCCACGAGCGGCTCTGTCTACTACGAGCAGTACTTC	CATSGSVYYEQYF
TRBD2	NA	TRBV19	TRBJ2-1	TGTGCCAGTAGTATAGAAAGCGGGATCTACAATGAGCAGTTCTTC	CASSIESGIYNEQFF
NA	NA	TRBV5-4	TRBJ1-1	TGTGCCAGCAGACCCGGGACCCTGGACACTGAAGCTTTCTTT	CASRPGTLDTEAFF
TRBD1	NA	TRBV7-9	TRBJ2-7	TGTGCCAGCACCCAGGGGGCCTCCGAGCAGTACTTC	CASTQGASEQYF
TRBD1	once	TRBV18	TRBJ2-3	TGTGCCAGCTCACTCGGTGACAGGGGATGGGGCACAGATACGCAGTATTTT	CASSLGDRGWGTDTQYF
NA	NA	TRBV4-1	TRBJ1-1	TGCGCCAGCAGCCCCTCCCCGGCAAGGAACACTGAAGCTTTCTTT	CASSPSPARNTEAFF
NA	NA	TRBV4-2	TRBJ2-7	TGTGCCAGCAGCCAAGGTGCTTACGAGCAGTACTTC	CASSQGAYEQYF
TRBD1	NA	TRBV5-1	TRBJ2-7	TGCGCCAGCAGCTTGGCCGGGACAGGGAGCTACGAGCAGTACTTC	CASSLAGTGSYEQYF
NA	NA	TRBV5-6	TRBJ1-2	TGTGCCAGCAGCTTCAACAGGGATGGCTACACCTTC	CASSFNRDGYTF
TRBD1	few	TRBV25-1	TRBJ2-7	TGTGCCAGCAGTACAGCAGGGGGTACCTACGAGCAGTACTTC	CASSTAGGTYEQYF
TRBD1	NA	TRBV30	TRBJ2-7	TGTGCCTGCTCCAGGGGGCTGACAGACGAGCAGTACTTC	CACSRGLTDEQYF
NA	NA	TRBV11-2	TRBJ2-7	TGTGCCAGCAGTGTACACCCCTCGAGGTTCTACGAGCAGTACTTC	CASSVHPSRFYEQYF
TRBD2	once	TRBV25-1	TRBJ2-3	TGTGCCAGCAGTGTCGGACTAGCGGTAAGCACAGATACGCAGTATTTT	CASSVGLAVSTDTQYF
TRBD2	NA	TRBV6-4	TRBJ2-1	TGTGCCAGCAGTGAACCCCCGGGACTAGCGGGACTGTACAATGAGCAGTTCTTC	CASSEPPGLAGLYNEQFF
NA	few	TRBV19	TRBJ1-4	TGTGCCAGTAGTGCCCCCCCGGGAGGGGTTGAAAAACTGTTTTTT	CASSAPPGGVEKLFF
TRBD1	NA	TRBV7-9	TRBJ2-5	TGTGCCAGCGGGGACAGGGGGAAAGAGACCCAGTACTTC	CASGDRGKETQYF
NA	NA	TRBV7-6	TRBJ2-3	TGTGCCAGCAGCTTAGCTTTGAGGTCAGGGAGAGGCACAGATACGCAGTATTTT	CASSLALRSGRGTDTQYF
NA	NA	TRBV9	TRBJ2-5	TGTGCCAGCAGCGTGGAGGGGGGCGTAGAGACCCAGTACTTC	CASSVEGGVETQYF
NA	NA	TRBV7-2	TRBJ2-5	TGTGCCAGCAGCTTAACTTTCGAGACCCAGTACTTC	CASSLTFETQYF
TRBD2	NA	TRBV7-8	TRBJ2-1	TGTGCCAGCAGCGAGCTAGCGGGAGCTACGTACAATGAGCAGTTCTTC	CASSELAGATYNEQFF
NA	NA	TRBV28	TRBJ2-5	TGTGCCAGCAGTTTATTAGAGGATCAAGAGACCCAGTACTTC	CASSLLEDQETQYF
TRBD1	NA	TRBV7-3	TRBJ2-3	TGTGCCAGCACTGACAGGGCAGATACGCAGTATTTT	CASTDRADTQYF
NA	NA	TRBV28	TRBJ1-1	TGTGCCAGCGCATCAATTCAGGGGACGGTAATCTGGGACACTGAAGCTTTCTTT	CASASIQGTVIWDTEAFF
NA	NA	TRBV4-2	TRBJ2-7	TGTGCCAGCAGCCAAGATCACCCACTGGACGAGCAGTACTTC	CASSQDHPLDEQYF
TRBD1	NA	TRBV19	TRBJ2-6	TGTGCCAGTAGTTGGGCCGTAGTTGGGGGGGGACAGGGAGCCTCTGGGGCCAACGTCCTGACTTTC	CASSWAVVGGGQGASGANVLTF
TRBD1	NA	TRBV25-1	TRBJ2-7	TGTGCCAGCAGCCGGCCAAATGGACCGGGACAGGGTGGTTACGAGCAGTACTTC	CASSRPNGPGQGGYEQYF
NA	NA	TRBV25-1	TRBJ1-5	TGTGCCAGCAGTGAAGGGCCATGGAATCAGCCCCAGCATTTT	CASSEGPWNQPQHF
NA	once	TRBV18	TRBJ2-1	TGTGCCAGCTCACCGCAGCTCTGGGAAGGAAGCTCCTACAATGAGCAGTTCTTC	CASSPQLWEGSSYNEQFF
NA	NA	TRBV6-6	TRBJ1-1	TGTGCCAGCATCCTAACTGAAGGCAACACTGAAGCTTTCTTT	CASILTEGNTEAFF
NA	NA	TRBV27	TRBJ1-2	TGTGCCAGCAGTTCGACCCACGGACAGACCAACTATGGCTACACCTTC	CASSSTHGQTNYGYTF
NA	NA	TRBV27	TRBJ1-5	TGTGCCAGCAGCCAAGGCGGTCAGCCCCAGCATTTT	CASSQGGQPQHF
NA	once	TRBV5-1	TRBJ1-5	TGCGCCAGCAGCTTCGGTCCAGATAGCAATCAGCCCCAGCATTTT	CASSFGPDSNQPQHF
NA	NA	TRBV14	TRBJ2-7	TGTGCCAGCAGCCAAGAAGGGGGCGAGCAGTACTTC	CASSQEGGEQYF
TRBD2	NA	TRBV6-4	TRBJ2-1	TGTGCCAGCAGTGTGTCCGCACTAGCGGTCGTTTACAATGAGCAGTTCTTC	CASSVSALAVVYNEQFF
NA	NA	TRBV6-1	TRBJ2-7	TGTGCCAGCCGGAGGGTAGCCTACGAGCAGTACTTC	CASRRVAYEQYF
TRBD1	NA	TRBV4-1	TRBJ2-7	TGCGCCAGCAGCCAGAGGGGACAGTCCCTCTCCTACGAGCAGTACTTC	CASSQRGQSLSYEQYF
TRBD2	NA	TRBV29-1	TRBJ2-7	TGCAGCGTGGAATTAGCGGGAGACCCCTACGAGCAGTACTTC	CSVELAGDPYEQYF
NA	NA	TRBV11-2	TRBJ2-2	TGTGCCAGCAGCGAACTCGGGACTTCGAACACCGGGGAGCTGTTTTTT	CASSELGTSNTGELFF
NA	NA	TRBV5-1	TRBJ1-1	TGCGCCAGCAATCCGTCGACAGGAGTGAACACTGAAGCTTTCTTT	CASNPSTGVNTEAFF
NA	NA	TRBV12-5	TRBJ2-2	TGTGCTAGTGGTTTGATTACAGGTTCGAACACCGGGGAGCTGTTTTTT	CASGLITGSNTGELFF
NA	NA	TRBV7-9	TRBJ2-1	TGTGCCAGCAGCTTAGAGGGAGATTTGTACAATGAGCAGTTCTTC	CASSLEGDLYNEQFF
NA	NA	TRBV14	TRBJ1-2	TGTGCCAGCAGCCAACAGACAGGCGTACTCCCTAACTATGGCTACACCTTC	CASSQQTGVLPNYGYTF
NA	NA	TRBV5-1	TRBJ2-7	TGCGCCAGCAGCTTGGTTTCGCAGGGCCCCCTTGTCGAGCAGTACTTC	CASSLVSQGPLVEQYF
TRBD2	once	TRBV18	TRBJ2-1	TGTGCCAGCTCACGAAACGCGGGAGAACCTTCCAATGAGCAGTTCTTC	CASSRNAGEPSNEQFF